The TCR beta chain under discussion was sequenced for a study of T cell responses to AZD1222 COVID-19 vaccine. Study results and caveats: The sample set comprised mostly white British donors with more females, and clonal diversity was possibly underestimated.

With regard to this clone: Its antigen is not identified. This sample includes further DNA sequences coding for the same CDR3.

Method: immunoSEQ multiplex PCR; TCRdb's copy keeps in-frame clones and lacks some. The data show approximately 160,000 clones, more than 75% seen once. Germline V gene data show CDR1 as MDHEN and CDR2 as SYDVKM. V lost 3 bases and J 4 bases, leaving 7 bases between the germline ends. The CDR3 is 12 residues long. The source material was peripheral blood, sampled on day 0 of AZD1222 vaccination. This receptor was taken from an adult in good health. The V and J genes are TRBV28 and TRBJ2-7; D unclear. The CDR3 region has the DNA TGTGCCAGCAGTTTGTCCCTTTACGAGCAGTACTTC. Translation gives CASSLSLYEQYF. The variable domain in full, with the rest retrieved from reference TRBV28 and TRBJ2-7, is DVKVTQSSRYLVKRTGEKVFLECVQDMDHENMFWYRQDPGLGLRLIYFSYDVKMKEKGDIPEGYSVSREKKERFSLILESASTNQTSMYLCASSLSLYEQYFGPGTRLTVT.